Only one count was recorded for the clone carrying this T cell receptor beta chain. This sample was taken from a study of blood T cell repertoires in COVID-19. On the study more broadly: Collection of acute and convalescent COVID-19 samples took place in the United States, Italy and Spain. From T cells, B-cell-depleted T cells, or PBMCs came the material, which was cDNA or gDNA.

In the original workflow: The assay estimated nucleated cells by amplifying reference gene primers. Profiled with immunoSEQ multiplex PCR; TCRdb holds only in-frame clones, not every one. From that table come the V and J calls and clone size; the DNA was used to work out D and trimming. In the table there are roughly 360,000 clones, more than 65% of which are singletons. The CDR3 is 14 amino acids. Between the trimmed V and J ends, which lost 4 bases and 3 bases, there was a span of 10 bases. Germline V gene sequence: CDR1 SGHVS, CDR2 FQNEAQ. The clonotype was recovered from a human donor with acute or convalescent COVID-19. The donor label of this sample is uncertain. The chain carries TRBV7-8 and TRBJ1-5, with D possibly being TRBD1 (6 bases). Sequencing input: peripheral blood. The CDR3: CASSSDSFNQPQHF. The CDR3 bases are TGTGCCAGCAGCTCGGACAGTTTCAATCAGCCCCAGCATTTT.